Listed below are T cell receptor beta chains from one sample, sequenced in a study of blood T cell repertoires in COVID-19. The data were produced by immunoSEQ multiplex PCR, yet TCRdb's version contains in-frame clones alone and is incomplete. This table has about 220,000 clones, around 82% appearing once. Sequences were obtained from peripheral blood. The receptors stem from a human donor in a cohort sampled during active COVID-19. Both conserved end residues are part of each CDR3. The D gene is left open where the match is weak. A clone size is listed for some rows: how often the clone was seen (once, few, many), or a class if it is expanded.

v_gene,abundance,d_gene,j_gene,CDR3nt,CDR3aa
TRBV6-1,.,.,TRBJ1-1,TGTGCCAGCAGTGAGCAAGGGCCGGGGGGAGCTTTCTTT,CASSEQGPGGAFF
TRBV10-3,.,TRBD1,TRBJ2-7,TGTGCCATCAGTGACCTCGCGGGACAGGGATCCCACGAGCAGTACTTC,CAISDLAGQGSHEQYF
TRBV19,.,.,TRBJ1-2,TGTGCCAGCCGCCGAGAGGGAATTGGTGGCTACACCTTC,CASRREGIGGYTF
TRBV19,.,.,TRBJ2-1,TGTGCCAGTAGTATATCTAGCGCCCTTGGCTATGAGCAGTTCTTC,CASSISSALGYEQFF
TRBV19,few,.,TRBJ1-5,TGTGCCAGTAGTAGGACTCTTAATCAGCCCCAGCATTTT,CASSRTLNQPQHF
TRBV12-5,.,TRBD1,TRBJ1-3,TGTGCTAGTGGTTTAGGACAGGGGACTGGAAACACCATATATTTT,CASGLGQGTGNTIYF
TRBV27,.,.,TRBJ2-3,TGTGCCAGCAGGCGGTTGTGGCCCACAGATACGCAGTATTTT,CASRRLWPTDTQYF
TRBV7-9,few,.,TRBJ1-2,TGTGCCAGCAGCTTAACCGGGTCCTATGGCTACACCTTC,CASSLTGSYGYTF
TRBV6-5,.,.,TRBJ1-1,TGTGCCAGCAGAAACAGGGCCTCGAACACTGAAGCTTTCTTT,CASRNRASNTEAFF
TRBV5-1,.,.,TRBJ2-3,TGCGCCAGCAGCCGGGGTCAGGCTTTGGCAGATACGCAGTATTTT,CASSRGQALADTQYF
TRBV18,.,.,TRBJ1-3,TGTGCCAGCTCACCACGGGGACACTTCTCTGGAAACACCATATATTTT,CASSPRGHFSGNTIYF
TRBV27,.,TRBD2,TRBJ2-3,TGTGCCGGTTTGTGGGCTAGCGGGGGCATAGATACGCAGTATTTT,CAGLWASGGIDTQYF
TRBV9,.,TRBD2,TRBJ2-2,TGTGCCAGCAGCGTGGGCGGGGGGCAAACCGGGGAGCTGTTTTTT,CASSVGGGQTGELFF
TRBV9,.,.,TRBJ2-1,TGTGCCAGCAGCGTAAGTCCCAGGGGCCCTCCGGGAGAGCAGTTCTTC,CASSVSPRGPPGEQFF
TRBV7-9,.,.,TRBJ2-1,TGTGCCAGCAGCTTAGCATATGGCAGTCAGGGCCAGTTCTTC,CASSLAYGSQGQFF
TRBV24-1,.,TRBD2,TRBJ2-1,TGTGCCACCAGTGATTTAGGAGCGGGGGGACACAATGAGCAGTTCTTC,CATSDLGAGGHNEQFF
TRBV5-4,.,TRBD1,TRBJ2-1,TGTGCCAGCAGCTCACCTCCGGGACAGGCCTCCAATGAGCAGTTCTTC,CASSSPPGQASNEQFF
TRBV4-3,.,TRBD2,TRBJ2-1,TGCGCCAGCAGCCGGACTAGCGGGGGGGTGTATGAGCAGTTCTTC,CASSRTSGGVYEQFF
TRBV7-9,.,TRBD2,TRBJ2-1,TGTGCCAGCAGCCCGACTAGCGGGAATAGGGGGGATGAGCAGTTCTTC,CASSPTSGNRGDEQFF
TRBV2,.,.,TRBJ1-4,TGTGCCAGCAATACATTGGCAACTAATGAAAAACTGTTTTTT,CASNTLATNEKLFF
TRBV5-6,.,TRBD1,TRBJ2-2,TGTGCCAGCAGCACACAGGGGTACACCGGGGAGCTGTTTTTT,CASSTQGYTGELFF
TRBV5-1,once,TRBD2,TRBJ2-7,TGCGCCAGCAGCCCAGCCGGGACTATAAACTTAGACGAGCAGTACTTC,CASSPAGTINLDEQYF
TRBV7-9,.,TRBD1,TRBJ1-2,TGTGCCAGCAGCCTCGGGACAGGGTTAATTTGGGGCTACACCTTC,CASSLGTGLIWGYTF
TRBV9,.,TRBD2,TRBJ2-3,TGTGCCAGCACCCCCAGCGGGGCTACCACCCTCGATACGCAGTATTTT,CASTPSGATTLDTQYF
TRBV11-2,.,.,TRBJ1-1,TGTGCCAGCAGCTTAAACAGGGCCACTGAAGCTTTCTTT,CASSLNRATEAFF
TRBV5-1,.,.,TRBJ1-1,TGCGCCAGCAGCTGGACAGCCGACTATGAAGCTTTCTTT,CASSWTADYEAFF
TRBV29-1,.,.,TRBJ1-2,TGCAGCGTTGGGGGGCAGAACTATGGCTACACTTTC,CSVGGQNYGYTF
TRBV6-5,.,TRBD1,TRBJ1-5,TGTGCCAGCAGCAAGGACAGGGGCTATCAGCCCCAGCATTTT,CASSKDRGYQPQHF
TRBV11-2,.,TRBD2,TRBJ2-2,TGTGCCAGCAGGGGTAGCGGGGGGGCCCCCGGGGAGCTGTTTTTT,CASRGSGGAPGELFF
TRBV3-1/TRBV3-2,.,.,TRBJ2-5,TGTGCCAGCAGCCAAGGGACTAAGGGGACCCAGTACTTC,CASSQGTKGTQYF